This T cell receptor beta chain stems from a study of OX40 agonist ivuxolimab in advanced cancers. About the investigation overall: The costimulatory receptor OX40 (CD134) was targeted by ivuxolimab, a fully human IgG2 agonistic monoclonal antibody. Intravenous ivuxolimab was administered to patients every 2 weeks at six dose levels: 0.01, 0.1, 0.3, 1.5, 3 and 10 mg/kg. Among the roughly 50 dose-escalation patients, some 20 had hepatocellular carcinoma, roughly 15 melanoma, 9 renal cell carcinoma and 9 head and neck cancer. The dose-escalation cohort was 82.7% male with a mean age of approximately 60 years, ranging from about 20 to 80. Patients were allowed to have had prior anti-PD-1, anti-PD-L1 or anti-CTLA-4 therapy, and 40% of the dose-escalation patients had been treated with checkpoint inhibitors. Partial responses were achieved by three dose-escalation patients, of whom one had hepatocellular carcinoma and two had cutaneous melanoma. Peripheral TCRbeta sequencing aimed to test whether ivuxolimab altered TCR sequence diversity and caused clonal T-cell expansion. The paper covers the monotherapy dose-escalation part of the phase I ivuxolimab trial, which included N of about 50 patients.

Overall results and qualifications from the work: Which antigens the clonally expanded peripheral T cells were specific for was not determined. After ivuxolimab, more expanded clones were found on average in CD8+ T cells than in CD4+ T cells. At doses of 0.1 to 3.0 mg/kg, clonal expansion of both CD4+ and CD8+ blood T cells was observed from baseline to week 6. Low levels of normalized T-cell clonal expansion were also seen in some patients who did not respond. Partial responders in the 0.1-3.0 mg/kg groups had among the lowest normalized peripheral clonal expansion, especially among CD8+ T cells.

Patients with autoimmune disease history or receiving systemic immunosuppression were excluded from the trial. Peripheral blood for TCR sequencing was collected from all dose cohorts at baseline, on cycle 4 day 1, and on cycle 7 day 1. Samples were obtained from an open-label, multicenter, first-in-human phase I dose-escalation trial of ivuxolimab. Adults with locally advanced or metastatic melanoma, renal cell, hepatocellular, or head and neck squamous cell carcinoma were enrolled in the trial. Before TCR sequencing, CD4+ T cells and CD8+ T cells were sorted from peripheral blood as separate populations. The CDR3 runs 18 amino acids, cysteine and phenylalanine included. This entry keeps only the CDR3 DNA: 54 bases, framed from base 1. V ends up 3 bases short and J 0 bases short, with an unmatched junction base count of 7. As encoded in the germline V gene, CDR1 is SGHVS while CDR2 is FNYEAQ. Genomic DNA was extracted from sorted cells for sequencing of the TCRbeta CDR3 region. TCRbeta CDR3 regions were sequenced using the immunoSEQ Assay. As stored in TCRdb, this immuneACCESS dataset retains in-frame rearrangements with V and J assigned. A fraction of the clones does not appear; measured against another copy, unresolved V genes explain less than half of the discrepancy, and the remainder lacks a known reason. The sample profile shows 9,500 to 14,000 clones; around 80% of them were found once. The top ten clonotypes cover about a tenth of the sample.

This clone was detected only a few times. Its antigen is still unknown. Qualities for individual bases were not recorded, and no much larger clone is one base off. The chain joins TRBV7-6 to TRBJ2-3; a stretch of 12 junction bases matches TRBD2. The sequence came from an adult with an advanced solid tumor such as melanoma, head and neck, liver or kidney cancer. The sequenced sample was CD4+ or CD8+ T cells sorted from blood, obtained in a trial of the OX40 agonist ivuxolimab. CDR3 loop: CASSFTSGGLISTDTQYF. In nucleotide form, the sequence is TGTGCCAGCAGCTTCACTAGCGGGGGGCTAATTAGCACAGATACGCAGTATTTT.